The present T cell receptor (beta chain) was sequenced within a study of CD8 T cells in Susac syndrome. A quantity of about 0.45 to 1 ug RNA underwent reverse transcription using random hexamers. Amplification of TCR beta CDR3 across 54 Vbeta and 13 Jbeta was performed with immunoSEQ multiplex PCR. Using its own MiXCR run on the immunoSEQ multiplex PCR reads, TCRdb lists one record per CDR3 protein. The sample records about 80,000 distinct CDR3 sequences, over 90% being singletons. With respect to this clonotype: Its antigen is not identified.

General study results and limits: As the study acknowledged, the number of individuals in its TCR sequencing and HLA analysis was relatively small.

J lost 5 bases, V lost 0 bases, and 9 bases had no gene match. This CDR3 comprises 15 residues. From germline, CDR1 is SQVTM and CDR2 ANQGSEA. Negative isolation was applied to CD8+ and CD4+ T cells, and FACS enrichment was applied to TEMRA cells. This chain links TRBV29-1 with TRBJ1-2; 7 bases agree with TRBD1. This receptor was identified in a human donor in good health. Sequenced material: CD8+ T cells from PBMCs. The CDR3 DNA reads as TGCAGCGTTGAAGATCGAAAGGGGGCCGGGTATGGCTACACCTTC. Residues: CSVEDRKGAGYGYTF.